This section outlines one TCR beta chain sequence together with its context. This clone has just a few counts. There is no known antigen for this receptor. The input lacks base qualities; no much larger clone sits a single base away. Whole blood was collected in K2EDTA tubes by collaborating institutions according to the institutions' own protocols. For TCRbeta analysis, collaborator samples were shipped as frozen whole blood, as isolated PBMCs, or as DNA extracted from either sample type. The CDR3 runs 14 amino acids, cysteine and phenylalanine included. Only CDR3 DNA remains: 42 bases, in frame from the first base. The junction shows trimming of 3 bases on V and 2 bases on J, and the gene matches do not reach 2 bases of it. CDR1 and CDR2 are read off the germline V gene as SNHLY and FYNNEI. The data belong to a study of blood T cell repertoires in COVID-19 (dated by TCRdb to 2019 to 2021). Some background on the complete study: Collaborator samples came from the United States, Italy and Spain and covered acute and convalescent phases of COVID-19. The material from the prospective study consisted of cDNA or gDNA derived from T cells, B-cell-depleted T cells, or PBMCs. The dataset comprised deeply sampled blood TCRbeta repertoires from subjects exposed to, actively infected with, or recovered from COVID-19. The repertoires were released in a freely available public database meant as a resource for research on the immune response to SARS-CoV-2. The samples were drawn from two sources: the first 160 participants of the ongoing ImmuneRACE study, and 1,254 subjects contributed by 6 global collaborators. Sample metadata almost always included a de-identified subject ID, COVID-19 status, age in years and sex. Where available, HLA class I and class II types were obtained from metadata supplied by the sample provider rather than from assay-based typing.

The investigation overall reported the following: The amount of clinical and demographic metadata varied by source and participant and was provided uncurated.

TCRbeta CDR3 regions were amplified from genomic DNA by means of the immunoSEQ Assay, a bias-controlled multiplex PCR. The authors' analysis ran thus. Within the assay, amplification of reference gene primers was used to estimate how many nucleated cells each sample contained. To quantify the absolute abundance of each unique TCRbeta CDR3 rearrangement, sequence reads were collapsed and filtered. For each sample, productive Simpson clonality was calculated as the square root of Simpson's diversity index across productive rearrangements. This immuneACCESS table, as held by TCRdb, lists in-frame sequences with V and J called but not all clones. Of the missing ones, under half trace to an unresolved V gene in checked studies; the others have no known cause. The DNA was the basis for D and trimming; V, J and clone size are from that table. Counted in this sample were approximately 250,000 clones; roughly 90% of them appeared once. The top ten hold approximately 2% of the sample.

This chain joins TRBV2 to TRBJ1-2; 8 bases in the junction line up with TRBD1. The sequencing input was peripheral blood. This clonotype was sampled from a man aged 25 to 40 with active or convalescent COVID-19. CDR3 sequence: CASSETGANYGYTF. The DNA is as follows: TGTGCCAGCAGTGAGACAGGGGCCAACTATGGCTACACCTTC.